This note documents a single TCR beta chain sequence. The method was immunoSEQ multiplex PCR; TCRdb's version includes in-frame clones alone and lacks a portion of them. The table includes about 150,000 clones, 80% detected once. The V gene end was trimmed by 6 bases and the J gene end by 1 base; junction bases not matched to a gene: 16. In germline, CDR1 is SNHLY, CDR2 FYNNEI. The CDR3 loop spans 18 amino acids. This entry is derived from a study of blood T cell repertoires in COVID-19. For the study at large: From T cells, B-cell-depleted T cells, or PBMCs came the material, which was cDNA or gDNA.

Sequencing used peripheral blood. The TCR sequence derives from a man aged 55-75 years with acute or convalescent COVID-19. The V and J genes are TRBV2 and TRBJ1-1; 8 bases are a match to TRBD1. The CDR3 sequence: CASRTGGWTGMWNTEAFF. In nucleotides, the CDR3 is TGTGCCAGCAGAACGGGTGGATGGACAGGGATGTGGAACACTGAAGCTTTCTTT.